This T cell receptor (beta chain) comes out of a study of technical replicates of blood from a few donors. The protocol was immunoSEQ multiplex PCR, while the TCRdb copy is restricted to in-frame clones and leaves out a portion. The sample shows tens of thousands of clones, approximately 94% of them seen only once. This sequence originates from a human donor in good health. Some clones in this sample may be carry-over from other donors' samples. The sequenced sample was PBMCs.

The CDR3 loop is CASSVEMTGERADTQYF. The CDR3 nucleotides are TGTGCCAGCAGCGTAGAGATGACAGGGGAGAGAGCAGATACGCAGTATTTT. This chain uses TRBV9 with TRBJ2-3; 8 bases fit TRBD1. Germline V CDR1 and CDR2: SGDLS, YYNGEE. CDR3 length: 17 residues. V lost 0 bases and J lost 4; bases outside the gene matches: 10. Combining the CDR3 with reference TRBV9 and TRBJ2-3 gives the whole variable domain DSGVTQTPKHLITATGQRVTLRCSPRSGDLSVYWYQQSLDQGLQFLIQYYNGEERAKGNILERFSAQQFPDLHSELNLSSLELGDSALYFCASSVEMTGERADTQYFGPGTRLTVL.